One TCR beta chain is described in this entry. The data are from a study of human T cells and chemical hapten exposure. Turning to the study itself: Cases of alopecia areata, totalis or universalis occurred in a predominantly female patient group.

The sample's time point: patch test 1, 2 weeks after DPC sensitization. Treatment specified: therapeutic diphenylcyclopropenone sensitization with weekly scalp DPC. TCRdb ran MiXCR on the RACE reads and lists one entry per CDR3 protein. Among around 160,000 distinct CDR3 sequences listed, around 15% were seen once. CDR1 DFQATT and CDR2 SNEGSKA come from the germline V gene (reference sequence). The CDR3 consists of 15 residues. Trimming cost V 3 bases and J 1 base; bases outside gene matches: 6. This sequence was found in a woman in her thirties with alopecia areata. Some clones in this sample may be carry-over from other donors' samples. The chain links TRBV20-1 to TRBJ1-5; 7 nucleotides match TRBD1. The sequencing used whole blood, collected in connection with sensitization to the hapten diphenylcyclopropenone (DPC). The CDR3 DNA follows: TGCAGTGCTAGGGGAGGGGGCTCGAGCAATCAGCCCCAGCATTTT. This encodes CSARGGGSSNQPQHF.